The present TCR beta chain was sequenced within a study of T-cell memory formation after mild COVID-19. This CDR3 region has 13 residues. CDR1 is MNHEY and CDR2 is SVGEGT in the germline V gene. J lost 1 base, V lost 7 bases, and 0 bases had no gene match. Findings of the study overall: The finding that pre-infection memory included some responding clones suggested that cross-reactive memory joined.

TCRdb re-derived calls from the 5' RACE reads in MiXCR, one entry per CDR3 protein. The repertoire has 70,000 to 100,000 distinct CDR3 sequences, about 12% of them found once; the top ten carry about 27%. On this clonotype itself: Its antigen is still unknown.

The chain links TRBV6-2 or TRBV6-3 to TRBJ2-1; 8 bases line up with TRBD2. The source material was PBMCs or a T cell subset sorted from them (not recorded which). This sequence was found in an adult woman who had mild COVID-19 (a few samples of this study predate the infection). Cell type and time point are not known. The CDR3 bases are TGTGCCAGCACGGGGGGGTCCTACAATGAGCAGTTCTTC. The encoded protein is CASTGGSYNEQFF.